What follows are 27 T cell receptor beta chains derived from one specimen sequenced in a study of CD4 T cells in relation to SARS-CoV-2 and coronaviruses. Generated by immunoSEQ multiplex PCR, the TCRdb table keeps only in-frame clones and is missing some. The sample shows about 36,000 clones, 70% to 80% of them seen only once. These receptors' antigens are unknown. Sequences were obtained from memory CD4+ T cells from PBMCs, cultured in vitro. The receptors were gathered from an adult with COVID-19.

This chain uses TRBV7-9 with TRBJ2-1, with 12 bases fitting TRBD2. V lost 5 bases to trimming and J lost 6 bases; unmatched junction nucleotides: 8. CDR1 and CDR2 from the germline V gene are SEHNR and FQNEAQ (reference sequence). The CDR3 spans 16 residues. CDR3 protein: CASSGRLAGAINEQFF. CDR3 bases: TGTGCCAGCAGCGGAAGACTAGCGGGAGCGATCAATGAGCAGTTCTTC.

The V gene is TRBV5-4, the J gene TRBJ2-1, with 11 bases aligning to TRBD2. V lost 4 bases to trimming and J lost 8 bases; unmatched junction nucleotides: 5. The CDR3 loop spans 14 amino acids. Germline CDR1 reads SGHNT; CDR2 reads YYREEE (reference sequence). The CDR3: CASSTSGRRYEQFF. The CDR3 coding sequence is TGTGCCAGCAGCACTAGCGGGAGAAGGTATGAGCAGTTCTTC.

This clone was seen a few times. For the CDR3, the DNA is TGTGCCGGAGGTCCAGATGGGGGGGGATACACCGGGGAGCTGTTTTTT. Its protein product is CAGGPDGGGYTGELFF. The genes are TRBV30 and TRBJ2-2, with 7 bases aligning to TRBD2. Germline loops: CDR1 GTSNPN, CDR2 SVGIG (reference sequence). The CDR3 contains 16 residues. Losses at the gene ends were 8 bases for V and 3 bases for J; bases not matched to a gene: 15.

This rearrangement joins TRBV19 to TRBJ2-1, with D possibly being TRBD2 (6 bases). Germline loops: CDR1 LNHDA, CDR2 SQIVND (reference sequence). V lost 5 bases and J 3 bases, leaving 17 bases between the germline ends. CDR3 length: 16 amino acids. CDR3: CASSSQLAELYNEQFF. In DNA form, the CDR3 reads TGTGCCAGTAGTTCCCAGTTAGCGGAGCTCTACAATGAGCAGTTCTTC. Based on the CDR3 plus reference TRBV19 and TRBJ2-1, the full variable domain is DGGITQSPKYLFRKEGQNVTLSCEQNLNHDAMYWYRQDPGQGLRLIYYSQIVNDFQKGDIAEGYSVSREKKESFPLTVTSAQKNPTAFYLCASSSQLAELYNEQFFGPGTRLTVL.

This sequence joins TRBV7-3 and TRBJ2-1, with no clear D. The germline V gene has CDR1 SGHTA and CDR2 FQGTGA. Trimming removed 5 bases at V and 1 base at J, with 12 bases between. The CDR3 has 15 residues. The CDR3 DNA is TGTGCCAGCAGCCCGGGCAGAGGTTCCTACAATGAGCAGTTCTTC. Amino acid sequence: CASSPGRGSYNEQFF.

V usage is TRBV29-1 and J usage is TRBJ2-7; D might be TRBD1 (6 bases). V lost 5 bases, J lost 6 bases, and 17 bases lay in between. This CDR3 region has 13 residues. Germline V CDR1 and CDR2: SQVTM, ANQGSEA. The CDR3 DNA reads as TGCAGCGTTTTGGACAGACCAATGGGCGAGCAGTACTTC. This codes for CSVLDRPMGEQYF.

This chain links TRBV5-1 with TRBJ2-3; 9 nucleotides line up with TRBD2. This CDR3 contains 17 residues. The J segment lost 5 bases and the V segment lost 4 bases, leaving 14 bases of the junction unmatched. The germline V gene encodes CDR1 SGHRS and CDR2 YFSETQ. The CDR3 reads CASSLAKTSGPIDTQYF. DNA of the CDR3: TGCGCCAGCAGCCTGGCGAAGACTAGCGGCCCCATAGATACGCAGTATTTT.

The chain is built from TRBV6-5 and TRBJ2-1, with TRBD1 matching over 8 bases. The CDR3 is made up of 15 amino acids. Per germline, CDR1 MNHEY and CDR2 SVGAGI. J gave up 7 bases and V 5 bases, and 10 bases lay outside the gene matches. Here the CDR3 DNA reads TGTGCCAGCAGTCCGACAGGGGACTTGGGGAATGAGCAGTTCTTC. It encodes CASSPTGDLGNEQFF.

This clone appeared a few times. The chain carries TRBV28 and TRBJ2-5, with 7 bases matching TRBD1. V lost 7 bases, J lost 4 bases, and 12 bases stayed unmatched. Germline lookup yields CDR1 MDHEN and CDR2 SYDVKM. This CDR3 has 15 amino acids. The CDR3 region is CASTTPEGTAETQYF. The CDR3 coding sequence is TGTGCCAGCACTACCCCTGAAGGGACAGCAGAGACCCAGTACTTC.

The rearrangement uses TRBV7-9 and TRBJ2-6; D gene uncertain. CDR1 is SEHNR and CDR2 is FQNEAQ in the germline V gene (reference sequence). Trimming stripped 2 bases from V and 2 bases from J, with 19 bases between. There are 19 residues in the CDR3. The CDR3 sequence is CASSLIQRVRLTGANVLTF. Here the CDR3 DNA reads TGTGCCAGCAGCTTAATTCAAAGGGTGCGTCTTACTGGGGCCAACGTCCTGACTTTC.

This chain connects TRBV5-1 to TRBJ2-5; D may match TRBD1 or TRBD2 (6 bases each). V lost 0 bases and J 6 bases, leaving 15 bases between the germline ends. The CDR3 extends over 15 amino acids. CDR1 is SGHRS and CDR2 is YFSETQ in the germline V gene. The DNA for the CDR3 is TGCGCCAGCAGCTTGGCCACGGGGGCAGGCCAGACCCAGTACTTC. As protein: CASSLATGAGQTQYF.

This clone was found once. The chain carries TRBV28 and TRBJ2-7, with a weak D call TRBD1 (6 bases). V lost 10 bases to trimming and J lost 2 bases, with 30 bases between them. CDR3 length: 18 amino acids. CDR1 MDHEN and CDR2 SYDVKM come from the germline V gene. As DNA, the CDR3 is TGTGCCAAGCAGTTTCAAAACTATGGCTCCAGGGGCGCCTACGAGCAGTACTTC. Amino acid sequence: CAKQFQNYGSRGAYEQYF.

This sequence joins TRBV5-1 and TRBJ1-4, with a tentative D call TRBD1 (5 bases). Trimming cost V 1 base and J 3 bases, with 7 bases left between them. Germline V CDR1 and CDR2: SGHRS, YFSETQ. There are 14 residues in the CDR3. CDR3 nucleotides: TGCGCCAGCAGCTTGTCAGGGTCTAATGAAAAACTGTTTTTT. Translated: CASSLSGSNEKLFF. The complete variable domain, with remaining parts taken from reference TRBV5-1 and TRBJ1-4, reads KAGVTQTPRYLIKTRGQQVTLSCSPISGHRSVSWYQQTPGQGLQFLFEYFSETQRNKGNFPGRFSGRQFSNSRSEMNVSTLELGDSALYLCASSLSGSNEKLFFGSGTQLSVL.

The chain uses TRBV5-6 and TRBJ1-5, with TRBD1 matching over 9 bases. V shed 4 bases, J shed 7 bases, and the junction held 6 bases outside the gene matches. The CDR3 totals 14 residues. Germline CDR1 is SGHDT and CDR2 is YYEEEE. CDR3 in DNA: TGTGCCAGCAGCGAACAGGGGGCGACGCAGCCCCAGCATTTT. This gives the protein CASSEQGATQPQHF.

The chain joins TRBV12-3 or TRBV12-4 to TRBJ2-7; 11 nucleotides line up with TRBD1. This CDR3 region has 13 residues. With V trimmed by 5 bases and J by 6 bases, 3 bases remained unmatched. CDR3 coding DNA: TGTGCCAGCAGTACGGGGACAGGGGGCGAGCAGTACTTC. Its translation: CASSTGTGGEQYF.

This chain connects TRBV2 to TRBJ1-2, with a weak D call TRBD1 (6 bases). Between the trimmed V and J ends, which lost 9 bases and 8 bases, there was a span of 22 bases. The length of the CDR3 is 14 residues. Germline V gene data show CDR1 as SNHLY and CDR2 as FYNNEI. The CDR3 nucleotides read TGTGCCAGTCACGGGGACACGGGGGACCAAGGCTACACCTTC. Translation gives CASHGDTGDQGYTF.

V and J are TRBV7-9 and TRBJ2-2, with 7 nucleotides matching TRBD1. The CDR3 runs to 16 residues. Germline CDR1 SEHNR, CDR2 FQNEAQ (reference sequence). J gave up 3 bases and V 4 bases, and 8 bases lay outside the gene matches. CDR3 region: CASSSWTGPYTGELFF. The CDR3 DNA reads as TGTGCCAGCAGCTCTTGGACAGGACCCTACACCGGGGAGCTGTTTTTT. The full variable domain, completed using reference TRBV7-9 and TRBJ2-2, is DTGVSQNPRHKITKRGQNVTFRCDPISEHNRLYWYRQTLGQGPEFLTYFQNEAQLEKSRLLSDRFSAERPKGSFSTLEIQRTEQGDSAMYLCASSSWTGPYTGELFFGEGSRLTVL.

This clone was seen a handful of times. Other DNA sequences from this sample encode an identical CDR3 as well. The chain carries TRBV18 and TRBJ2-2, with D perhaps being TRBD1 or TRBD2 (6 bases each). The germline CDR1 and CDR2 sequences are KGHSH and LQKENI. Trimming removed 1 base at V and 2 bases at J, with 8 bases between. The CDR3 sequence is 15 residues long. The chain's CDR3 is CASSPRGANTGELFF. In nucleotides, the CDR3 is TGTGCCAGCTCACCACGGGGGGCAAACACCGGGGAGCTGTTTTTT.

The gene calls are TRBV5-6 and TRBJ1-4; D ambiguous. V was shortened by 5 bases and J by 3 bases, with 11 bases between the two germline ends. This CDR3 contains 14 residues. Germline V lookup: CDR1 SGHDT, CDR2 YYEEEE. CDR3 in amino acids: CASRIHGANEKLFF. In DNA form, the CDR3 reads TGTGCCAGCAGAATACACGGAGCTAATGAAAAACTGTTTTTT.

The gene calls are TRBV19 and TRBJ2-7, with 8 bases aligning to TRBD2. The CDR3 totals 15 residues. With V trimmed by 3 bases and J by 1 base, 5 bases remained unmatched. Germline assignment: CDR1 LNHDA and CDR2 SQIVND (reference sequence). Here the CDR3 reads CASSILAGPSYEQYF. The DNA for the CDR3 is TGTGCCAGTAGTATTTTAGCGGGACCTTCCTACGAGCAGTACTTC.

The chain has TRBV7-9 and TRBJ2-1, with D maybe TRBD2 (6 bases). CDR1 and CDR2 (germline): SEHNR, FQNEAQ (reference sequence). The ends were cut back, 0 bases at V and 7 bases at J, with 13 bases in the middle. This CDR3 spans 15 amino acids. CDR3 DNA: TGTGCCAGCAGCTTAGCCCGACTAGTCACTAATGAGCAGTTCTTC. It encodes CASSLARLVTNEQFF.

The genes are TRBV3-1 (or the pseudogene TRBV3-2) and TRBJ2-1, with TRBD2 matching over 14 bases. Germline V lookup: CDR1 LGHDT, CDR2 YNNKEL (reference sequence). There are 17 residues in the CDR3. Losses at the gene ends were 4 bases for V and 8 bases for J; bases not matched to a gene: 10. The CDR3 is CASSLRLAGGPTDEQFF. DNA of the CDR3: TGTGCCAGCAGCCTTCGACTAGCGGGAGGGCCGACGGATGAGCAGTTCTTC.

The CDR3 DNA is TGCGCCAGCAGCCAAGATAGCAATCAGCCCCAGCATTTT. The encoded protein is CASSQDSNQPQHF. V usage is TRBV4-1 and J usage is TRBJ1-5; D is unresolved. Germline-derived CDR1 and CDR2 are MGHRA and YSYEKL. Between the trimmed V and J ends, which lost 0 bases and 0 bases, there was a span of 0 bases. CDR3 length: 13 residues.

The chain is built from TRBV19 and TRBJ1-5; TRBD1 agrees at 8 bases. V lost 7 bases and J lost 0; bases outside the gene matches: 11. CDR3 length equals 17 residues. In germline, CDR1 is LNHDA, CDR2 SQIVND (reference sequence). CDR3 in amino acids: CASKQDRVWGSNQPQHF. CDR3 bases: TGTGCCAGTAAACAGGACAGGGTGTGGGGTAGCAATCAGCCCCAGCATTTT.

This clone was found a few times. The chain links TRBV28 to TRBJ2-7, with TRBD2 identical over 7 bases. From germline, CDR1 is MDHEN and CDR2 SYDVKM. V shed 6 bases, J shed 2 bases, and the junction held 7 bases outside the gene matches. The CDR3 sequence is 14 residues long. As DNA, the CDR3 is TGTGCCAGCAGCAGACTAGCCTTTCCCTACGAGCAGTACTTC. Encoded protein: CASSRLAFPYEQYF.

A single count supports this clone. This chain connects TRBV2 to TRBJ2-7; possibly TRBD2 for D (5 bases). Trimming left V 5 bases short and J 7 bases short, with 15 bases between. CDR3 length: 13 amino acids. The germline V gene has CDR1 SNHLY and CDR2 FYNNEI. CDR3: CASSRAADLEQYF. The CDR3 DNA follows: TGTGCCAGCAGTAGAGCGGCGGACCTTGAGCAGTACTTC.

The V gene is TRBV6-4, the J gene TRBJ2-2; possible D gene TRBD2, 6 bases. CDR1 MRHNA and CDR2 SNTAGT come from the germline V gene. Trimming pared 3 bases from V and 4 bases from J, leaving 6 bases between. CDR3 length equals 13 residues. The CDR3 nucleotides are TGTGCCAGCAGTGAGACTAGCACCGGGGAGCTGTTTTTT. Translating gives CASSETSTGELFF.